The 24 T cell receptor beta chains reported below all come from one sample, sequenced in a study of blood T cell repertoires in COVID-19. TCRdb's copy holds only in-frame clones and misses some; the assay was immunoSEQ multiplex PCR. Counted here are roughly 140,000 clones, approximately 80% occurring once; the ten biggest clones make up roughly 8.3%. Sequences were obtained from peripheral blood. These receptors all come from a woman of 80 years or more in a cohort sampled during active or convalescent COVID-19.

This chain links TRBV4-1 with TRBJ2-5; 7 bases are shared with TRBD1. The CDR3 length is 16 residues. Trimming removed 3 bases from V and 0 bases from J; junction bases left unmatched: 7. Germline V gene sequence: CDR1 MGHRA, CDR2 YSYEKL. The CDR3 DNA reads as TGCGCCAGCAGCCAGAACCGGGACAGAAACCAAGAGACCCAGTACTTC. Translating gives CASSQNRDRNQETQYF.

The chain is built from TRBV5-1 and TRBJ1-6, with 7 bases that match TRBD1. CDR1 is SGHRS and CDR2 is YFSETQ in the germline V gene. The junction had 20 bases not matched to a gene; V was cut back by 0 bases and J by 14 bases. This CDR3 is 18 amino acids long. The CDR3 protein is CASSLEAGGASNKFTLHF. The CDR3 DNA sequence: TGCGCCAGCAGCTTGGAGGCAGGGGGTGCGTCAAACAAATTCACCCTCCACTTT.

This sequence joins TRBV7-7 and TRBJ2-7, with D perhaps matching TRBD1 (5 bases). Germline values: CDR1 SSHAT, CDR2 FNYEAQ (reference sequence). V was cut by 0 bases and J by 5 bases, with 8 bases left in between. The CDR3 is 13 amino acids. In DNA form, the CDR3 reads TGTGCCAGCAGCTTAGCTCAGGGTGACGAGCAGTACGTC. The encoded protein is CASSLAQGDEQYV.

V gene TRBV7-2 combines with J gene TRBJ2-7, with TRBD2 identical over 10 bases. There are 18 residues in the CDR3. Germline CDR1 and CDR2: SGHTA and FQGNSA. V lost 0 bases and J lost 4; bases outside the gene matches: 12. CDR3 bases: TGTGCCAGCAGCTTAGCCGCCAGCGGGGGGGCTGATAGTTACGAGCAGTACGTC. Translation: CASSLAASGGADSYEQYV.

In this sample, this clone turned up a few times. The CDR3 sequence is CASSNLGQGNIQYF. CDR3 bases: TGTGCCAGCAGCAACCTTGGACAGGGCAACATTCAGTACTTC. This sequence joins TRBV6-2 or TRBV6-3 and TRBJ2-4; 8 nucleotides align to TRBD1. The ends lost 6 bases at V and 7 bases at J; junction bases unmatched: 8. Germline V CDR1 and CDR2: MNHEY, SVGEGT. The CDR3 contains 14 residues.

The chain employs TRBV30 and TRBJ1-3, with D possibly TRBD1 on 5 matching bases. CDR3 length equals 14 residues. Germline V gene lookup returns CDR1 GTSNPN and CDR2 SVGIG (reference sequence). The V end lost 7 bases, the J end lost 0 bases, and 13 bases lay between the germline ends. The CDR3 sequence: CALRKGVSGNTIYF. In DNA form, the CDR3 reads TGTGCCTTACGAAAAGGGGTCTCTGGAAACACCATATATTTT.

This clone was observed once. This chain joins TRBV7-2 and TRBJ2-3, with TRBD2 as a possible D gene (5 bases). Trimming took off 5 bases at V and 2 bases at J, with 8 bases between the two ends. The length of the CDR3 is 13 residues. Germline assignment: CDR1 SGHTA and CDR2 FQGNSA. The CDR3 nucleotides are TGTGCCAGCAGCACGGACTCCACAGATACGCAGTATTTT. Protein sequence: CASSTDSTDTQYF.

This clone has a handful of counts. The chain links TRBV29-1 to TRBJ2-1; D might be TRBD1 (5 bases). The CDR3 loop spans 14 amino acids. From germline, CDR1 is SQVTM and CDR2 ANQGSEA. V was pared by 5 bases and J by 1 base, with 12 bases between. The CDR3 region has the DNA TGCAGCGTTTCCAGGGCGCTTTCCTACAATGAGCAGTTCTTC. Translated: CSVSRALSYNEQFF.

The gene calls are TRBV6-5 and TRBJ1-1, with D possibly TRBD1 on 6 matching bases. The CDR3 loop spans 14 amino acids. The V end lost 2 bases, the J end lost 6 bases, and 13 bases lay between the germline ends. Germline CDR1 and CDR2: MNHEY and SVGAGI. CDR3 nucleotides: TGTGCCAGCAGTTACGGGGGTACAGGGTCTGAAGCTTTCTTT. It is translated as CASSYGGTGSEAFF.

The rearrangement links TRBV6-5 to TRBJ1-1; 8 bases are shared with TRBD1. The V segment lost 8 bases and the J segment 7 bases; nucleotides outside the gene matches: 9. Germline CDR1 is MNHEY and CDR2 is SVGAGI. This CDR3 is 13 amino acids long. The CDR3 DNA follows: TGTGCCAGCCTTACCAGGGGGCTTAGTGAAGCTTTCTTT. This gives the protein CASLTRGLSEAFF.

The chain uses TRBV24-1 and TRBJ1-1; 9 bases agree with TRBD1. The junction had 5 bases not matched to a gene; V was cut back by 0 bases and J by 10 bases. CDR1 is KGHDR and CDR2 is SFDVKD in the germline V gene. The CDR3 contains 14 residues. The chain's CDR3 is CATSDLRTTGGAFF. In nucleotides, the CDR3 is TGTGCCACCAGTGATTTGCGGACGACAGGGGGAGCTTTCTTT.

This CDR3 reads CASSRTSGAPGELFF. CDR3 nucleotides: TGTGCCAGCAGCCGGACTAGCGGTGCCCCCGGGGAGCTGTTTTTT. The chain employs TRBV5-4 and TRBJ2-2, with 10 bases lining up with TRBD2. The CDR3 runs 15 residues. The trim removed 4 bases at V and 6 bases at J, leaving 6 bases unmatched. CDR1 SGHNT and CDR2 YYREEE come from the germline V gene (reference sequence).

The chain couples TRBV5-1 to TRBJ2-3, with D perhaps TRBD1 (6 bases). V gave up 3 bases and J gave up 3 bases, with 17 bases separating them. This CDR3 has 16 residues. Germline loops: CDR1 SGHRS, CDR2 YFSETQ. The CDR3 DNA is TGCGCCAGCAGCTATACAGGGTCTTCGGGGACAGATACGCAGTATTTT. Translation gives CASSYTGSSGTDTQYF. The variable domain in full, with the rest retrieved from reference TRBV5-1 and TRBJ2-3, is KAGVTQTPRYLIKTRGQQVTLSCSPISGHRSVSWYQQTPGQGLQFLFEYFSETQRNKGNFPGRFSGRQFSNSRSEMNVSTLELGDSALYLCASSYTGSSGTDTQYFGPGTRLTVL.

The chain combines TRBV19 with TRBJ2-6; a weak D match, TRBD1 (7 bases). This CDR3 comprises 19 residues. Germline V gives CDR1 LNHDA, CDR2 SQIVND (reference sequence). Trimming pared 4 bases from V and 0 bases from J, leaving 19 bases between. The chain's CDR3 is CASSTPGGQMDSGANVLTF. CDR3 DNA sequence: TGTGCCAGTAGTACACCAGGGGGGCAGATGGACTCTGGGGCCAACGTCCTGACTTTC.

The V gene is TRBV2, the J gene TRBJ1-4; D ambiguous. CDR3 size: 12 residues. Germline loops: CDR1 SNHLY, CDR2 FYNNEI. Trimming left V 7 bases short and J 7 bases short, with 10 bases between. CDR3 amino acids: CASTRSGEKLFF. The CDR3 nucleotides read TGTGCCAGCACTCGGAGCGGTGAAAAACTGTTTTTT.

V usage is TRBV28 and J usage is TRBJ1-4; TRBD1 is a possible D gene (6 bases). The CDR3 loop spans 15 amino acids. CDR1 and CDR2 (germline): MDHEN, SYDVKM. Trimming left V 7 bases short and J 7 bases short, with 19 bases between. In DNA, the CDR3 is TGTGCCAGCATCGGCGAGGGCCAGGGGCTTGAAAAACTGTTTTTT. Translated, it gives CASIGEGQGLEKLFF.

The genes are TRBV28 and TRBJ2-5, with 13 bases identical to TRBD2. The CDR3 runs to 17 residues. J lost 12 bases, V lost 1 base, and 14 bases had no gene match. Germline V gene sequence: CDR1 MDHEN, CDR2 SYDVKM. The CDR3, as DNA: TGTGCCAGCAGTTTATCCTGGGGGGGGACTAGCGGGGACCAGGAGTACTTC. This translates into CASSLSWGGTSGDQEYF.

This clone was counted only a few times. The J gene is TRBJ2-5, the V gene TRBV2; 7 bases line up with TRBD1. The CDR3 is 12 residues long. CDR1 is SNHLY and CDR2 is FYNNEI in the germline V gene. The CDR3 spells CAATGYQETQYF. The CDR3 DNA reads TGTGCAGCGACAGGGTACCAAGAGACCCAGTACTTC.

V and J are TRBV5-1 and TRBJ2-1; TRBD1 matches at 10 bases. This CDR3 is 18 amino acids long. Germline CDR1 reads SGHRS; CDR2 reads YFSETQ. V trimming: 0 bases; J trimming: 1 base; junction bases outside the gene matches: 7. This CDR3 reads CASSLGSGGQGSYNEQFF. The CDR3 nucleotides read TGCGCCAGCAGCTTGGGATCTGGGGGACAGGGGTCCTACAATGAGCAGTTCTTC.

The rearrangement links TRBV21-1 to TRBJ1-4; the D segment call TRBD1 is taken from the table without a DNA check. TRBV21-1 has pseudogene status. The CDR3 covers 17 residues. The CDR3 region has the DNA TGTGCCAGCAGCCTACCATTATGGGACAGGGCTAATGAAAAACTGTTTTTT. It codes for CASSLPLWDRANEKLFF.

The CDR3 DNA follows: TGTGCCAGCAGCTTGAAGGGGGCTGCCAAAAACATTCAGTACTTC. Protein product: CASSLKGAAKNIQYF. V usage is TRBV5-6 and J usage is TRBJ2-4; 7 bases are shared with TRBD1. This CDR3 has 15 amino acids. With V trimmed by 1 base and J by 1 base, 2 bases remained unmatched. From germline, CDR1 is SGHDT and CDR2 YYEEEE.

The chain combines TRBV23-1 with TRBJ2-5; weak D call: TRBD1 (6 bases). TRBV23-1 is an ORF, with its function uncertain. Trimming shortened V by 3 bases and J by 3 bases, and 17 bases separated the two germline ends. The CDR3 covers 16 residues. The CDR3 DNA is TGCGCCAGCAGTCAGAGTGGCCCCAGGGGCGAAGAGACCCAGTACTTC. Residues: CASSQSGPRGEETQYF.

This rearrangement joins TRBV7-3 to TRBJ2-1, with TRBD2 matching over 8 bases. With V trimmed by 6 bases and J by 5 bases, 9 bases remained unmatched. This CDR3 contains 15 residues. From germline, CDR1 is SGHTA and CDR2 FQGTGA. The CDR3 sequence is CASSLTSAIHNEQFF. The CDR3 DNA sequence: TGTGCCAGCAGTTTGACTAGCGCAATTCACAATGAGCAGTTCTTC.

V is TRBV6-5 and J is TRBJ2-5, with D possibly matching TRBD1 (5 bases). CDR3 length equals 12 residues. The V gene's germline CDR1 is MNHEY and CDR2 SVGAGI. The V gene lost 6 bases and the J gene lost 2 bases, with 7 bases spanning the gap. The CDR3 DNA is TGTGCCAGCAGAAGGGGTCAAGAGACCCAGTACTTC. Translating it yields CASRRGQETQYF.